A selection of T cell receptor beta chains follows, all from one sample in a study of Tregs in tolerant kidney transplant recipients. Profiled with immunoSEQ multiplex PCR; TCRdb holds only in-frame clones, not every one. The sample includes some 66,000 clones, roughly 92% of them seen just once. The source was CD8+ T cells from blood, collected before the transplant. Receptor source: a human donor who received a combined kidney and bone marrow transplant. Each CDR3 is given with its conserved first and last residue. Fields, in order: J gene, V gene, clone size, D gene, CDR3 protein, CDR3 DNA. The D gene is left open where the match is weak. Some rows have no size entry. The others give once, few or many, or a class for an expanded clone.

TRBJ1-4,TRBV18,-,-,CASSPGHPHATNEKLFF,TGTGCCAGCTCACCCGGACACCCCCATGCAACTAATGAAAAACTGTTTTTT
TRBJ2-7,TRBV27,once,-,CASRPGSSTGEQYF,TGTGCCAGCAGGCCGGGGTCCAGCACGGGGGAGCAGTACTTC
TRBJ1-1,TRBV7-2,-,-,CASSLEWPEAFF,TGTGCCAGCAGCTTAGAGTGGCCTGAAGCTTTCTTT
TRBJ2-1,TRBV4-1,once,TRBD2,CASSASLAGGYNEQFF,TGCGCCAGCAGCGCTTCCTTGGCGGGGGGATACAATGAGCAGTTCTTC
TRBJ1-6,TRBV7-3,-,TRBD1,CASSLLRGPNSPLHF,TGTGCCAGCAGCTTACTCAGGGGGCCAAATTCACCCCTCCACTTT
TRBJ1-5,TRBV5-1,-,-,CASSSARFLQPQHF,TGCGCCAGCAGCTCCGCCAGGTTTTTGCAGCCCCAGCATTTT
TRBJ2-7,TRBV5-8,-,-,CASSLGGGLDEQYF,TGTGCCAGCAGCCTTGGGGGAGGCTTGGACGAGCAGTACTTC
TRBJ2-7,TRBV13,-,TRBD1,CASSPSRGPGNEQYF,TGTGCCAGCAGCCCCAGCAGGGGGCCGGGAAACGAGCAGTACTTC
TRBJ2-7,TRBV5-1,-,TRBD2,CASSVGLANSYEQYF,TGCGCCAGCAGCGTGGGACTAGCGAACTCCTACGAGCAGTACTTC
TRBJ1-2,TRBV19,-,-,CASDETGGSYGYTF,TGTGCCAGCGACGAGACAGGCGGGAGCTATGGCTACACCTTC
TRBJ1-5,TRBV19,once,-,CASSTYLLGNQPQHF,TGTGCCAGTAGTACCTACCTATTGGGCAATCAGCCCCAGCATTTT
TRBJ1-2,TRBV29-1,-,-,CSVEYDRSYGYTF,TGCAGCGTTGAGTACGACAGGAGCTATGGCTACACCTTC
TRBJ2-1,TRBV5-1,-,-,CASSFWSASSYNEQFF,TGCGCCAGCAGCTTCTGGTCTGCTAGCTCCTACAATGAGCAGTTCTTC
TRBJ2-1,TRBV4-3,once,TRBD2,CASSQDPGRAGEQFF,TGCGCCAGCAGCCAAGATCCCGGGAGGGCGGGTGAGCAGTTCTTC
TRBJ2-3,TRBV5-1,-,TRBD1,CASSLIRDRQGNTQYF,TGCGCCAGCAGCTTGATTCGGGACAGGCAGGGGAATACGCAGTATTTT
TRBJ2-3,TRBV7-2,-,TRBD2,CASSSHRGLATDTQYF,TGTGCCAGCAGCTCCCACCGGGGACTAGCCACAGATACGCAGTATTTT
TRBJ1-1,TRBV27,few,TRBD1,CASSFTGGTEAFF,TGTGCCAGCAGTTTCACAGGGGGCACTGAAGCTTTCTTT
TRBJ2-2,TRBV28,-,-,CASSPKWTYPPGELFF,TGTGCCAGCAGCCCTAAATGGACATACCCACCCGGGGAGCTGTTTTTT
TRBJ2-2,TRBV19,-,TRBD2,CASSIGGGVGGELFF,TGTGCCAGTAGTATAGGCGGGGGGGTCGGCGGGGAGCTGTTTTTT
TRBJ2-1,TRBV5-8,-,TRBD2,CASSSLPSGIYNEQFF,TGTGCCAGCAGCTCACTCCCTAGCGGGATATACAATGAGCAGTTCTTC
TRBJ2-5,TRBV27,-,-,CASSSQTRTQYF,TGTGCCAGCAGTTCCCAGACTAGGACCCAGTACTTC
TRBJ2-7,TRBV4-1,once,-,CASSQDASAPYEQYF,TGCGCCAGCAGCCAAGACGCCTCAGCGCCCTACGAGCAGTACTTC